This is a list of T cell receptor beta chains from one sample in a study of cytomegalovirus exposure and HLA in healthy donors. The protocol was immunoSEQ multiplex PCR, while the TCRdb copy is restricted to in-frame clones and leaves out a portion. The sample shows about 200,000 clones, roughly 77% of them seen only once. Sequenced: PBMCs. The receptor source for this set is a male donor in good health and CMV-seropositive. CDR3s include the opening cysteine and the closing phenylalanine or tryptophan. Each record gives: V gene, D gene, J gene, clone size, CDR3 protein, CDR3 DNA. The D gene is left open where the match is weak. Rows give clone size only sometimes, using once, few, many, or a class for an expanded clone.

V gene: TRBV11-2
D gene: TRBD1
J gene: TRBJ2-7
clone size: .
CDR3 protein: CASRHPGQSPYEQYF
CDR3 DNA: TGTGCCAGCAGGCACCCGGGACAGAGCCCCTACGAGCAGTACTTC

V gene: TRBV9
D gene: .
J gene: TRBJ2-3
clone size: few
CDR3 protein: CASSVGSTDTQYF
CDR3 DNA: TGTGCCAGCAGCGTCGGTAGCACAGATACGCAGTATTTT

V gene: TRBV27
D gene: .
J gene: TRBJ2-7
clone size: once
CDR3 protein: CASSLGGPLSYEQYF
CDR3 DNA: TGTGCCAGCAGTTTGGGAGGTCCTCTCTCCTACGAGCAGTACTTC

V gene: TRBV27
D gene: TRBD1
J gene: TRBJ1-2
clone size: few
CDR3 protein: CASSSTGGFQGYTF
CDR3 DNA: TGTGCCAGCAGTTCCACAGGGGGTTTTCAAGGCTACACCTTC

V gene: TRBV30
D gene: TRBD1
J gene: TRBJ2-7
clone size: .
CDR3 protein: CAWSRGQAYEQYF
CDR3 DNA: TGTGCCTGGAGTCGAGGACAGGCCTACGAGCAGTACTTC

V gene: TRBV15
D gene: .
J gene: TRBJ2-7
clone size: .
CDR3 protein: CATSRVGRFPYEQYF
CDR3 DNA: TGTGCCACCAGCAGAGTGGGGCGGTTTCCCTACGAGCAGTACTTC

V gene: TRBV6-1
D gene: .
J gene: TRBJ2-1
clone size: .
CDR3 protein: CASRPTGSYNEQFF
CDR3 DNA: TGTGCCAGCAGGCCGACAGGTTCCTACAATGAGCAGTTCTTC

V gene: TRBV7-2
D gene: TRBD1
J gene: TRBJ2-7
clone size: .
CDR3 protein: CAGSWGQGPSEQYF
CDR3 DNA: TGTGCCGGCAGCTGGGGACAGGGACCATCCGAGCAGTACTTC

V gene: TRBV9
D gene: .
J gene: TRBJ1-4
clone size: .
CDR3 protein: CASSPLRGGGEKLFF
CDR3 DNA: TGTGCCAGCAGCCCACTCAGGGGAGGGGGTGAAAAACTGTTTTTT

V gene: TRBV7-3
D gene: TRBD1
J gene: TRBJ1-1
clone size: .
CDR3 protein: CASSSRGDRGAFF
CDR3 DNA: TGTGCCAGCAGCTCCAGAGGGGACAGAGGAGCTTTCTTT

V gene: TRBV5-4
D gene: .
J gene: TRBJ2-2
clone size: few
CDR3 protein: CASSPGSTGELFF
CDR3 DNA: TGTGCCAGCAGCCCAGGGTCCACCGGGGAGCTGTTTTTT

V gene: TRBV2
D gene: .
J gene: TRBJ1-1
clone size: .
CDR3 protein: CASSESGDLGDLNTEAFF
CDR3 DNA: TGTGCCAGCAGTGAATCCGGGGACCTGGGGGACTTGAACACTGAAGCTTTCTTT

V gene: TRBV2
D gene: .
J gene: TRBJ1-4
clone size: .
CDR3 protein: CASIDRLANEKLFF
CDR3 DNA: TGTGCCAGCATTGACAGGCTGGCTAATGAAAAACTGTTTTTT

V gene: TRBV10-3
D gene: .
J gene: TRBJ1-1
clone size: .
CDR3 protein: CAISEVGGGLTMNTEAFF
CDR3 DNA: TGTGCCATCAGTGAGGTTGGGGGCGGCTTAACAATGAACACTGAAGCTTTCTTT

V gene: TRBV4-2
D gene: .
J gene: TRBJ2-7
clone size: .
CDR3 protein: CASSARHGSYEQYF
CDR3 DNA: TGTGCCAGCAGCGCCAGGCACGGTTCCTACGAGCAGTACTTC

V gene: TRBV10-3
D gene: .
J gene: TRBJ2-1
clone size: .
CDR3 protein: CAIGTGHTYNEQFF
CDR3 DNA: TGTGCCATCGGGACGGGACATACCTACAATGAGCAGTTCTTC